What follows are 32 T cell receptor beta chains derived from one specimen sequenced in a study of blood T cell repertoires in COVID-19. Generated by immunoSEQ multiplex PCR, the TCRdb table keeps only in-frame clones and is missing some. The sample comprises 200,000 to 250,000 clones, nearly 85% of which are singletons, and about 1.3% rests with the top ten. Sequenced material: peripheral blood. Receptors were obtained from a woman aged 30 to 39 with COVID-19, enrolled during active disease.

This chain links TRBV7-9 with TRBJ1-5; D unclear. The V end was cut by 1 base, the J end by 0 bases, with 7 bases between. CDR3 length: 15 residues. The V gene's germline CDR1 is SEHNR and CDR2 FQNEAQ (reference sequence). The CDR3 region has the DNA TGTGCCAGCAGCTTAGACGGGGATAGCAATCAGCCCCAGCATTTT. Its protein is CASSLDGDSNQPQHF.

The chain is built from TRBV28 and TRBJ1-3, with 11 bases identical to TRBD1. V trimming: 2 bases; J trimming: 7 bases; junction bases outside the gene matches: 4. The CDR3 has 15 residues. CDR1 is MDHEN, CDR2 SYDVKM, per germline. The CDR3 DNA reads as TGTGCCAGCAGTTTACCGTGGGACAGGGGGAACACCATATATTTT. Translated, it gives CASSLPWDRGNTIYF.

The chain has TRBV11-2 and TRBJ2-1, with D perhaps matching TRBD2 (6 bases). In germline, CDR1 is SGHAT, CDR2 FQNNGV. Trimming stripped 0 bases from V and 15 bases from J, with 15 bases between. CDR3 size: 13 residues. CDR3: CASSLDLGGDRFF. CDR3 sequence (DNA): TGTGCCAGCAGCTTAGATCTAGGAGGGGATCGGTTCTTC.

The chain joins TRBV10-2 to TRBJ2-1; D unresolved. Germline-derived CDR1 and CDR2 are WSHSY and SAAADI. CDR3 length equals 12 residues. The V end lost 1 base, the J end lost 9 bases, and 7 bases lay between the germline ends. The CDR3 sequence is CASSELVVEQFF. Written as DNA, the CDR3 is TGCGCCAGCAGTGAGTTAGTAGTTGAGCAGTTCTTC.

The chain links TRBV7-8 to TRBJ2-5; D possibly corresponds to TRBD2 (6 bases). The ends were cut back, 5 bases at V and 5 bases at J, with 9 bases in the middle. The CDR3 totals 12 residues. The V gene's germline CDR1 is SGHVS and CDR2 FQNEAQ. The CDR3: CASSQTRETQYF. The CDR3 nucleotides read TGTGCCAGCAGCCAGACTAGGGAGACCCAGTACTTC.

CDR3 residues: CASSQGRRGTGYNSPLHF. In DNA, the CDR3 is TGTGCCAGCAGCCAAGGGAGAAGGGGGACGGGCTATAATTCACCCCTCCACTTT. V usage is TRBV14 and J usage is TRBJ1-6; the D gene is possibly TRBD1 (6 bases). The germline V gene has CDR1 SGHDN and CDR2 FVKESK. The CDR3 extends over 18 amino acids. V shed 1 base and J shed 3 bases, with 16 bases lying between them.

The chain couples TRBV3-1 (or the pseudogene TRBV3-2) to TRBJ2-2, with a tentative D call TRBD1 (6 bases). Trimming removed 2 bases at V and 5 bases at J, with 9 bases between. The CDR3 loop spans 14 amino acids. Germline lookup yields CDR1 LGHDT and CDR2 YNNKEL (reference sequence). The CDR3 spells CASSQIRGTGELFF. DNA of the CDR3: TGTGCCAGCAGCCAAATCAGGGGAACCGGGGAGCTGTTTTTT.

The chain uses TRBV6-5 and TRBJ2-7; possible D gene TRBD1, 5 bases. Deletions cut 6 bases from V and 3 bases from J, with 12 bases between. The germline CDR1 and CDR2 sequences are MNHEY and SVGAGI. There are 13 residues in the CDR3. The CDR3 DNA sequence: TGTGCCAGCAGCTCAGGACACGGCTACGAGCAGTACTTC. It specifies CASSSGHGYEQYF.

The chain combines TRBV7-2 with TRBJ1-2, with D perhaps TRBD1 (6 bases). Germline lookup yields CDR1 SGHTA and CDR2 FQGNSA. The CDR3 covers 12 residues. V lost 5 bases and J 7 bases, leaving 11 bases between the germline ends. As DNA, the CDR3 is TGTGCCAGCAGCAGCGGGACATTTGGCTACACCTTC. It encodes CASSSGTFGYTF.

This chain joins TRBV6-1 and TRBJ1-4; D unclear. V gave up 2 bases and J gave up 7 bases, with 8 bases separating them. Germline values: CDR1 MNHNS, CDR2 SASEGT. The CDR3 spans 13 residues. CDR3 sequence reads: CASSEMGREKLFF. DNA of the CDR3: TGTGCCAGCAGTGAAATGGGCCGTGAAAAACTGTTTTTT.

This clone showed up just a few times. The CDR3 region has the DNA TGTGCCAGCAGTCCCCACCTGAGCTCTGGGGCCAACGTCCTGACTTTC. This encodes CASSPHLSSGANVLTF. The chain has TRBV28 and TRBJ2-6; D gene ambiguous. Germline loops: CDR1 MDHEN, CDR2 SYDVKM. CDR3 length: 16 amino acids. Deletions cut 5 bases from V and 0 bases from J, with 11 bases between. The complete variable domain, with remaining parts taken from reference TRBV28 and TRBJ2-6, reads DVKVTQSSRYLVKRTGEKVFLECVQDMDHENMFWYRQDPGLGLRLIYFSYDVKMKEKGDIPEGYSVSREKKERFSLILESASTNQTSMYLCASSPHLSSGANVLTFGAGSRLTVL.

This clone appeared a few times. The V call is TRBV11-2, the J call TRBJ2-7; TRBD2 aligns across 15 bases. Per the germline V gene, CDR1 is SGHAT and CDR2 is FQNNGV. CDR3 size: 15 residues. V was clipped by 5 bases and J by 7 bases; unmatched bases: 6. The CDR3 sequence is CASSPGLAGGREQYF. CDR3 nucleotide sequence: TGTGCCAGCAGCCCGGGACTAGCGGGGGGTAGGGAGCAGTACTTC.

This chain joins TRBV7-3 and TRBJ2-1, with D tentatively TRBD2 (6 bases). In germline, CDR1 is SGHTA, CDR2 FQGTGA. CDR3 size: 14 residues. V was clipped by 4 bases and J by 9 bases, with 16 bases between them. The CDR3 protein is CASSSGLIGSEQFF. The CDR3 DNA is TGTGCCAGCAGCTCCGGACTAATAGGAAGTGAGCAGTTCTTC.

The gene calls are TRBV7-9 and TRBJ2-1; tentative D call: TRBD1 (5 bases). The germline V gene has CDR1 SEHNR and CDR2 FQNEAQ (reference sequence). This CDR3 has 12 residues. The V and J ends lost 5 bases and 9 bases respectively, with 11 bases between them. The CDR3 sequence: CASSRQSFEQFF. Written as DNA, the CDR3 is TGTGCCAGCAGCCGACAGTCGTTTGAGCAGTTCTTC.

V gene TRBV5-1 combines with J gene TRBJ1-2; TRBD1 matches at 8 bases. The CDR3 spans 13 residues. Germline V gives CDR1 SGHRS, CDR2 YFSETQ. V shed 2 bases and J 4 bases; nucleotides not matched to a gene: 1. The CDR3, as DNA: TGCGCCAGCAGCTTCGGACAGGGCTATGGCTACACCTTC. It translates to CASSFGQGYGYTF.

The chain carries TRBV7-2 and TRBJ1-3; D is uncertain. Germline V gene sequence: CDR1 SGHTA, CDR2 FQGNSA. The CDR3 consists of 13 residues. Deletions cut 2 bases from V and 4 bases from J, with 6 bases between. CDR3 sequence (DNA): TGTGCCAGCAGCTTACGCAGGGGAAACACCATATATTTT. It encodes CASSLRRGNTIYF.

The V call is TRBV5-1, the J call TRBJ1-1, with TRBD1 identical over 8 bases. CDR3 length: 14 amino acids. V lost 2 bases to trimming and J lost 3 bases; unmatched junction nucleotides: 3. Germline V gives CDR1 SGHRS, CDR2 YFSETQ. In nucleotides, the CDR3 is TGCGCCAGCAGCTTCCGGGACAGGCACACTGAAGCTTTCTTT. This sequence encodes CASSFRDRHTEAFF.

CDR3 DNA: TGTGCCAGCAGCCCAGGACAGGGAAACTATGGCTACACCTTC. Translated, it gives CASSPGQGNYGYTF. The chain employs TRBV3-1 (or the pseudogene TRBV3-2) and TRBJ1-2, with 8 positions matching TRBD1. This CDR3 is built from 14 residues. CDR1 and CDR2 from the germline V gene are LGHDT and YNNKEL (reference sequence). J gave up 2 bases and V 4 bases, and 3 bases lay outside the gene matches.

The chain recombines TRBV7-2 with TRBJ1-3; D might be TRBD1 (5 bases). The V end was cut by 1 base, the J end by 0 bases, with 7 bases between. Germline CDR1 and CDR2: SGHTA and FQGNSA. CDR3 length: 15 amino acids. Here the CDR3 reads CASSLERGSGNTIYF. The CDR3 DNA follows: TGTGCCAGCAGCTTAGAAAGGGGCTCTGGAAACACCATATATTTT. Combining the CDR3 with reference TRBV7-2 and TRBJ1-3 gives the whole variable domain GAGVSQSPSNKVTEKGKDVELRCDPISGHTALYWYRQSLGQGLEFLIYFQGNSAPDKSGLPSDRFSAERTGGSVSTLTIQRTQQEDSAVYLCASSLERGSGNTIYFGEGSWLTVV.

This clone was detected a few times. This chain connects TRBV30 to TRBJ1-3, with D perhaps TRBD1 (6 bases). CDR1 is GTSNPN, CDR2 SVGIG, per germline (reference sequence). This CDR3 is 14 amino acids long. Deletions cut 4 bases from V and 1 base from J, with 11 bases between. CDR3 DNA sequence: TGTGCCTGGAAAAAGGGGGGGTCTGGAAACACCATATATTTT. Amino acids: CAWKKGGSGNTIYF.

The chain couples TRBV27 to TRBJ1-2; 9 bases fit TRBD1. Germline V gene lookup returns CDR1 MNHEY and CDR2 SMNVEV (reference sequence). CDR3 length: 14 amino acids. V shed 8 bases and J 7 bases; nucleotides not matched to a gene: 11. The CDR3 bases are TGTGCCAGCGGCTCAGGACAGGGGTGGAGTGGCTACACCTTC. Its translation is CASGSGQGWSGYTF.

This clone occurred once. The J gene is TRBJ2-1, the V gene TRBV5-1, with 12 bases that match TRBD2. V lost 4 bases and J lost 4; bases outside the gene matches: 6. Germline-derived CDR1 and CDR2 are SGHRS and YFSETQ. The length of the CDR3 is 16 residues. The CDR3 DNA reads as TGCGCCAGCAGCCCTTCGACTAGCGGGAGTTACAATGAGCAGTTCTTC. It encodes CASSPSTSGSYNEQFF.

There are a few counts of this clone. The chain employs TRBV14 and TRBJ1-5; D gene unclear. V gave up 1 base and J gave up 2 bases, with 6 bases separating them. Germline V gene data show CDR1 as SGHDN and CDR2 as FVKESK. The CDR3 sequence is 14 residues long. For the CDR3, the DNA is TGTGCCAGCAGCCAAGGAGAGGGCAATCAGCCCCAGCATTTT. Translated: CASSQGEGNQPQHF.

The J gene is TRBJ2-7, the V gene TRBV7-2; 10 nucleotides agree with TRBD1. V was clipped by 5 bases and J by 7 bases; unmatched bases: 11. The CDR3 contains 15 residues. From germline, CDR1 is SGHTA and CDR2 FQGNSA. CDR3 DNA: TGTGCCAGCAGCCTGGGGGGGACAGGGGCAAGGGAGCAGTACTTC. It translates to CASSLGGTGAREQYF.

The V gene is TRBV6-5, the J gene TRBJ1-2; possible D gene TRBD1, 6 bases. The CDR3 runs 14 residues. Germline V CDR1 and CDR2: MNHEY, SVGAGI. The germline V and J ends were trimmed by 3 bases and 8 bases, with 16 bases remaining between them. The CDR3 reads CASSYAAGADGYTF. The CDR3 DNA reads TGTGCCAGCAGTTATGCGGCAGGGGCAGACGGCTACACCTTC.

The chain joins TRBV9 to TRBJ1-1; possible D gene TRBD1, 5 bases. Germline CDR1 is SGDLS and CDR2 is YYNGEE. Trimming took off 3 bases at V and 5 bases at J, with 11 bases between the two ends. The CDR3 totals 13 residues. CDR3 DNA sequence: TGTGCCAGCAGCGCCGGGGGGGTTACTGAAGCTTTCTTT. It codes for CASSAGGVTEAFF.

V is TRBV19 and J is TRBJ2-2; a weak D match, TRBD2 (5 bases). CDR3 size: 13 residues. The germline V gene has CDR1 LNHDA and CDR2 SQIVND (reference sequence). V lost 4 bases and J 6 bases, leaving 9 bases between the germline ends. Here the CDR3 reads CASSTGSAGELFF. The DNA for the CDR3 is TGTGCCAGTAGTACGGGGTCGGCCGGGGAGCTGTTTTTT.

The rearrangement links TRBV13 to TRBJ1-3, with TRBD1 identical over 7 bases. The trim removed 1 base at V and 0 bases at J, leaving 9 bases unmatched. CDR3 size: 18 residues. CDR1 and CDR2 (germline): PRHDT, FYEKMQ (reference sequence). The CDR3 spells CASSLESLGQSSGNTIYF. For the CDR3, the DNA is TGTGCCAGCAGCTTAGAGTCACTGGGACAGAGCTCTGGAAACACCATATATTTT. Full variable domain (missing parts from reference TRBV13 and TRBJ1-3): AAGVIQSPRHLIKEKRETATLKCYPIPRHDTVYWYQQGPGQDPQFLISFYEKMQSDKGSIPDRFSAQQFSDYHSELNMSSLELGDSALYFCASSLESLGQSSGNTIYFGEGSWLTVV.

The V and J genes are TRBV19 and TRBJ1-1; maybe TRBD1 (5 bases). Germline V gene data show CDR1 as LNHDA and CDR2 as SQIVND (reference sequence). This CDR3 spans 15 amino acids. With 3 bases removed from V and 3 bases from J, the gap between germline ends came to 14 bases. CDR3 sequence reads: CASSIDGRAHTEAFF. The CDR3 region has the DNA TGTGCCAGTAGTATCGACGGCAGGGCCCACACTGAAGCTTTCTTT.

The chain has TRBV9 and TRBJ2-1; 7 bases are shared with TRBD2. CDR1 is SGDLS, CDR2 YYNGEE, per germline. The CDR3 totals 14 residues. V was pared by 3 bases and J by 8 bases, with 8 bases of the junction left unmatched. CDR3 bases: TGTGCCAGCAGCGCGGTCGGGAGGAAGCATGAGCAGTTCTTC. It encodes CASSAVGRKHEQFF.

CDR3 coding DNA: TGTGCCAGCAGTTCCACCCTAGCGGGAGAGTACGAGCAGTACTTC. Translating gives CASSSTLAGEYEQYF. The rearrangement uses TRBV6-2 or TRBV6-3 and TRBJ2-7; TRBD2 aligns across 10 bases. V lost 4 bases to trimming and J lost 4 bases; unmatched junction nucleotides: 7. CDR1 and CDR2 (germline): MNHEY, SVGEGT. The CDR3 covers 15 residues.

The chain combines TRBV7-2 with TRBJ2-2, with 11 bases lining up with TRBD2. This CDR3 has 17 residues. Losses at the gene ends were 1 base for V and 6 bases for J; bases not matched to a gene: 7. Germline lookup yields CDR1 SGHTA and CDR2 FQGNSA. The CDR3 DNA reads TGTGCCAGCAGCTTAGAGGCGCTAGCGGGAGGTCCCGGGGAGCTGTTTTTT. Translating gives CASSLEALAGGPGELFF.